This T cell receptor (beta chain) was captured by sequencing in a study of T cells in Graves' hyperthyroidism and ophthalmopathy. The CDR3 length is 13 residues. Unmatched junction bases numbered 6, after V lost 8 bases and J lost 2 bases. The germline V gene encodes CDR1 MDHEN and CDR2 SYDVKM. This clonotype was observed a few times. Amplification yielded TCR beta CDR3 regions, with RNA transcripts as the source. During a first-round RT-PCR of the TCR CDR3, the HTBI primer set was used. TCRdb re-analysed the multiplex PCR reads in MiXCR, keeping a single row per CDR3 protein. Seen here are about 640,000 distinct CDR3 sequences, about a fifth observed once, and the top ten hold under 35%. Among ophthalmopathy patients, the Clinical Activity Score reached at least 3, the NOSPECS grade reached at least 4, and duration remained under 3 months.

The sequence derives from a man aged 25 to 40 with Graves' ophthalmopathy. Material for sequencing was blood. This chain connects TRBV28 to TRBJ2-7; 7 bases agree with TRBD1. CDR3 DNA sequence: TGTGCCAGCGCAGGGGGTCAAACCTACGAGCAGTACTTC. Its translation is CASAGGQTYEQYF.